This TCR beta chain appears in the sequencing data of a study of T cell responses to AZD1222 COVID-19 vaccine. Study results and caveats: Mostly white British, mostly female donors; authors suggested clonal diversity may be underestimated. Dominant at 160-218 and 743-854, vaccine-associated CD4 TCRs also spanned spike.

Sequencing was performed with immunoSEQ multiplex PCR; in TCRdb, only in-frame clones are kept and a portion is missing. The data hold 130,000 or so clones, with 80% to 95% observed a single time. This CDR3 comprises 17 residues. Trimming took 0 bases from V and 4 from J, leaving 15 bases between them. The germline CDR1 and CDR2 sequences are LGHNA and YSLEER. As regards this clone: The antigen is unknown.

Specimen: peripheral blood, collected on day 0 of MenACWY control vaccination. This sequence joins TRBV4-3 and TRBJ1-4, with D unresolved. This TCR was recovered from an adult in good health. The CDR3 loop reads CASSQDAAGHYNEKLFF. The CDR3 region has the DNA TGCGCCAGCAGCCAAGATGCTGCTGGGCACTATAATGAAAAACTGTTTTTT.